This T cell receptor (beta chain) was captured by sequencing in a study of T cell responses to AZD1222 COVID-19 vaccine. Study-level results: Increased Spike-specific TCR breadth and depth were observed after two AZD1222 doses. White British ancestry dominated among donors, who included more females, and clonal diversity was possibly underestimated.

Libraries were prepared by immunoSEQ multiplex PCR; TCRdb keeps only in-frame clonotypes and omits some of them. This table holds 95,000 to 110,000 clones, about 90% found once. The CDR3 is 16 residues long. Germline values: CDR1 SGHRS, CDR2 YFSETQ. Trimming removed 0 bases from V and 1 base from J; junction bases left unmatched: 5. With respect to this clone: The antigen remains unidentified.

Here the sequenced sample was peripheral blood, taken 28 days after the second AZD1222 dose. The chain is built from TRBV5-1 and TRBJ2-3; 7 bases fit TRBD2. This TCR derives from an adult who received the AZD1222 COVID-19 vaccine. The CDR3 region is CASSLVLSGGTDTQYF. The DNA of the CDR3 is TGCGCCAGCAGCTTGGTACTAAGCGGGGGCACAGATACGCAGTATTTT.